The 15 T cell receptor beta chains in this list originate from one sample, sequenced in a study of OX40 agonist ivuxolimab in advanced cancers. Here immunoSEQ multiplex PCR was the method, and the copy in TCRdb shows in-frame clones only, minus some. The sample has tens of thousands of clones, 85% seen once. The sequencing here drew on CD4+ or CD8+ T cells sorted from blood, taken in a trial of the OX40 agonist ivuxolimab. The receptor source for this set is an adult with an advanced solid tumor such as melanoma, head and neck, liver or kidney cancer.

This clone was observed a single time. The rearrangement joins TRBV6-5 to TRBJ1-4; 9 nucleotides match TRBD1. Per germline, CDR1 MNHEY and CDR2 SVGAGI. The CDR3 is made up of 15 amino acids. V lost 2 bases to trimming and J lost 11 bases; unmatched junction nucleotides: 9. CDR3 sequence reads: CASSYLGQGSYKLFF. CDR3 nucleotides: TGTGCCAGCAGTTACCTGGGACAGGGTTCATACAAACTGTTTTTT.

The chain has TRBV5-4 and TRBJ2-3; D might be TRBD2 (5 bases). The CDR3 extends over 13 amino acids. Germline V gene sequence: CDR1 SGHNT, CDR2 YYREEE (reference sequence). V was trimmed by 0 bases and J by 6 bases, leaving 8 bases between them. CDR3 amino acids: CASSLVPSDTQYF. DNA of the CDR3: TGTGCCAGCAGCTTGGTACCTAGCGATACGCAGTATTTT. The full variable domain, in which reference TRBV5-4 and TRBJ2-3 provide the parts outside the CDR3, is ETGVTQSPTHLIKTRGQQVTLRCSSQSGHNTVSWYQQALGQGPQFIFQYYREEENGRGNFPPRFSGLQFPNYSSELNVNALELDDSALYLCASSLVPSDTQYFGPGTRLTVL.

The V gene is TRBV11-2, the J gene TRBJ2-1; perhaps TRBD2 as D (6 bases). The CDR3 has 15 amino acids. The V gene lost 0 bases and the J gene lost 4 bases, with 10 bases spanning the gap. Germline CDR1 reads SGHAT; CDR2 reads FQNNGV. The CDR3 region is CASSLEDGGYNEQFF. CDR3 DNA: TGTGCCAGCAGCTTAGAGGATGGGGGGTACAATGAGCAGTTCTTC.

In its sample, this clone was seen a few times. The CDR3 DNA reads TGTGCCAGCAGTGAATCGGGGGCTAGGTACTTC. Its translation is CASSESGARYF. The genes are TRBV6-1 and TRBJ2-7; the D gene could be TRBD1 or TRBD2 (6 bases each). The CDR3 loop spans 11 amino acids. Germline V lookup: CDR1 MNHNS, CDR2 SASEGT. The V end was cut by 2 bases, the J end by 12 bases, with 11 bases between.

The rearrangement uses TRBV4-1 and TRBJ2-2; D remains ambiguous. Germline V CDR1 and CDR2: MGHRA, YSYEKL. The V end was cut by 0 bases, the J end by 4 bases, with 12 bases between. The CDR3 spans 16 residues. This CDR3 reads CASSQDPGRPTGELFF. The CDR3 DNA is TGCGCCAGCAGCCAAGACCCCGGACGCCCCACCGGGGAGCTGTTTTTT.

J is TRBJ1-1 and V is TRBV4-2, with 8 positions matching TRBD1. From germline, CDR1 is LGHNA and CDR2 YNFKEQ. CDR3 length: 14 amino acids. After removal of 5 bases from V and 6 bases from J, the junction contained 8 bases not matched to a gene. The CDR3 nucleotides are TGTGCCAGCAGCTTGGACAGGGATACATCTGAAGCTTTCTTT. This translates into CASSLDRDTSEAFF.

The chain uses TRBV4-2 and TRBJ2-1; D is unresolved. This CDR3 spans 13 amino acids. Trimming removed 0 bases at V and 10 bases at J, with 10 bases between. Germline CDR1 and CDR2: LGHNA and YNFKEQ. Written as DNA, the CDR3 is TGTGCCAGCAGCCAAGATGTAGGCCTCGAGCAGTTCTTC. Protein product: CASSQDVGLEQFF.

The chain employs TRBV5-1 and TRBJ1-3; D may be TRBD1 (5 bases). CDR3 length equals 15 residues. CDR1 and CDR2 (germline): SGHRS, YFSETQ. Trimming left V 1 base short and J 2 bases short, with 10 bases between. The CDR3 DNA sequence: TGCGCCAGCAGCTTGCCCAGGGACCCTGGAAACACCATATATTTT. This sequence encodes CASSLPRDPGNTIYF. Supplemented by reference TRBV5-1 and TRBJ1-3, the full variable domain reads KAGVTQTPRYLIKTRGQQVTLSCSPISGHRSVSWYQQTPGQGLQFLFEYFSETQRNKGNFPGRFSGRQFSNSRSEMNVSTLELGDSALYLCASSLPRDPGNTIYFGEGSWLTVV.

The chain links TRBV27 to TRBJ1-1, with D unresolved. The CDR3 totals 13 residues. CDR1 is MNHEY and CDR2 is SMNVEV in the germline V gene (reference sequence). V lost 4 bases and J 0 bases, leaving 6 bases between the germline ends. This CDR3 is CASSSLLNTEAFF. The DNA for the CDR3 is TGTGCCAGCAGTTCATTATTGAACACTGAAGCTTTCTTT.

The chain links TRBV5-6 to TRBJ2-1; 9 positions agree with TRBD2. Germline CDR1 and CDR2: SGHDT and YYEEEE. The CDR3 has 15 residues. V lost 4 bases to trimming and J lost 2 bases; unmatched junction nucleotides: 4. CDR3 region: CASSLEREAYNEQFF. CDR3 nucleotides: TGTGCCAGCAGCCTCGAGCGGGAGGCCTACAATGAGCAGTTCTTC.

This chain joins TRBV19 and TRBJ2-5, with D perhaps matching TRBD2 (7 bases). The CDR3 is made up of 16 amino acids. In germline, CDR1 is LNHDA, CDR2 SQIVND (reference sequence). Trimming removed 0 bases at V and 9 bases at J, with 20 bases between. Here the CDR3 reads CASSIEGGAHQSSQYF. CDR3 sequence (DNA): TGTGCCAGTAGTATAGAGGGGGGGGCCCACCAATCGTCCCAGTACTTC. Complete variable domain (other parts from reference TRBV19 and TRBJ2-5): DGGITQSPKYLFRKEGQNVTLSCEQNLNHDAMYWYRQDPGQGLRLIYYSQIVNDFQKGDIAEGYSVSREKKESFPLTVTSAQKNPTAFYLCASSIEGGAHQSSQYFGPGTRLLVL.

The V and J genes are TRBV19 and TRBJ1-5, with D possibly matching TRBD1 (5 bases). Trimming removed 5 bases from V and 4 bases from J, with 18 bases in between. The germline gives CDR1 LNHDA, CDR2 SQIVND (reference sequence). This CDR3 contains 16 residues. Here the CDR3 reads CASSPGRGRTNQPQHF. For the CDR3, the DNA is TGTGCCAGTAGTCCCGGACGGGGCAGGACTAATCAGCCCCAGCATTTT.

The rearrangement links TRBV7-9 to TRBJ2-7, with D possibly being TRBD1 or TRBD2 (5 bases each). From germline, CDR1 is SEHNR and CDR2 FQNEAQ (reference sequence). CDR3 length: 17 residues. V was clipped by 2 bases and J by 7 bases, with 24 bases between them. The CDR3 coding sequence is TGTGCCAGCAGCTTAAACCCGGGGACCTCCCAGGTGTGGGAGCAGTACTTC. It encodes CASSLNPGTSQVWEQYF.

The chain recombines TRBV13 with TRBJ1-1; TRBD1 matches 7 bases. CDR3 length: 15 residues. V was pared by 3 bases and J by 1 base, with 5 bases of the junction left unmatched. In germline, CDR1 is PRHDT, CDR2 FYEKMQ (reference sequence). CDR3 nucleotide sequence: TGTGCCAGCAGCTTCTCCGGGACAGCGAACACTGAAGCTTTCTTT. It yields the protein CASSFSGTANTEAFF.

The chain couples TRBV4-1 to TRBJ1-2; D is perhaps TRBD1 (5 bases). Germline assignment: CDR1 MGHRA and CDR2 YSYEKL. V was trimmed by 1 base and J by 8 bases, leaving 20 bases between them. This CDR3 is 16 amino acids long. This CDR3 reads CASSQGARDLPRGYTF. The DNA for the CDR3 is TGCGCCAGCAGCCAAGGTGCCCGGGACCTACCGAGGGGCTACACCTTC.